This TCR beta chain was found in a study of cytomegalovirus exposure and HLA in healthy donors. Study-wide background: Within the Caucasian-associated ancestry cluster were 81% of the 398 genotyped donors. Study-level results: A prior analysis recorded that most TCR beta V segments were productive about 87% or about 30% of the time. Several of the most significant clusters appeared, in a later analysis, to be linked to common viral pathogens.

V lost 4 bases and J 5 bases, leaving 15 bases between the germline ends. The length of the CDR3 is 14 residues. Looked up from germline, CDR1 is SGHDT and CDR2 is YYEEEE. The PCR contained 60 Vbeta and 13 Jbeta primers. Data came from immunoSEQ multiplex PCR; TCRdb stores just in-frame clones and leaves some out. The repertoire holds about 150,000 clones, with approximately 79% as singletons. This clone was seen only once. Its antigen is undetermined. Input material: PBMCs. The TCR originated in a middle-aged man in good health and CMV-seropositive. The chain is built from TRBV5-6 and TRBJ1-1; D is unclear. CDR3 amino acids: CASSLEWGDTEAFF. The CDR3, as DNA: TGTGCCAGCAGCCTGGAGTGGGGAGATACTGAAGCTTTCTTT.